A selection of T cell receptor beta chains follows, all from one sample in a study of siplizumab effects on memory and regulatory T cells. The data were produced by immunoSEQ multiplex PCR, yet TCRdb's version contains in-frame clones alone and is incomplete. Of 80,000 to 130,000 clones in the sample, 94% were seen once. Input material: Tregs sorted from blood. The receptors were gathered from a human donor in good health. The CDR3 runs from the conserved cysteine through the conserved F or W. Each record gives: clone size, V gene, J gene, D gene, CDR3 DNA, CDR3 protein. D genes are given only for firm matches. Expanded clones are given a class, and other clones once, few, many or no size at all.

>NA|TRBV6-5|TRBJ2-5|NA
TGTGCCAGCACCACACCAGGGGCTGGGCAGTACTTC
CASTTPGAGQYF
>NA|TRBV7-6|TRBJ2-3|NA
TGTGCCAGCAGCTTGATTGGCACAGATACGCAGTATTTT
CASSLIGTDTQYF
>NA|TRBV28|TRBJ2-7|NA
TGTGCCAGCAGTCAAGGGAGCTCCTACGAGCAGTACTTC
CASSQGSSYEQYF
>once|TRBV6-5|TRBJ1-2|NA
TGTGCCAGCAGAATCAGCGGAAACTATGGCTACACCTTC
CASRISGNYGYTF
>NA|TRBV13|TRBJ2-2|NA
TGTGCCAGCAGCCGTCACGACACCGGGGAGCTGTTTTTT
CASSRHDTGELFF
>NA|TRBV7-2|TRBJ2-3|NA
TGTGCCAGCAGCTCCCTAGGGGGGCCTAACACAGATACGCAGTATTTT
CASSSLGGPNTDTQYF
>NA|TRBV29-1|TRBJ2-3|NA
TGCAGCGTTGACCTAGTTTGGGCAGATACGCAGTATTTT
CSVDLVWADTQYF
>NA|TRBV28|TRBJ2-3|TRBD1
TGTGCCAGCAGCCTCCGACAGGGTAGACTCACAGATACGCAGTATTTT
CASSLRQGRLTDTQYF
>NA|TRBV7-9|TRBJ1-2|TRBD1
TGTGCCAGCAGCCCACGGGGGGACAGTGGAATCCGGCTTTCCGGGGGCTACACCTTC
CASSPRGDSGIRLSGGYTF
>NA|TRBV6-6|TRBJ2-2|TRBD1
TGTGCCAGCAGACAGGGGTCATCGAACACCGGGGAGCTGTTTTTT
CASRQGSSNTGELFF
>NA|TRBV7-8|TRBJ2-3|TRBD1
TGTGCCAGCAGCTTAGTTTTGGGGACAGGGGGGGTTACGCAGTATTTT
CASSLVLGTGGVTQYF
>NA|TRBV5-1|TRBJ2-7|TRBD1
TGCGCCAGCACTTCACAGGGGGCGGGCTACGAGCAGTACTTC
CASTSQGAGYEQYF
>NA|TRBV18|TRBJ2-2|NA
TGTGCCAGCTCACCAATGCGGATAGCGAACACCGGGGAGCTGTTTTTT
CASSPMRIANTGELFF
>NA|TRBV4-2|TRBJ1-1|TRBD1
TGTGCCAGCAGCTCCACGACCGGGACAGGGGGCTATGACACTGAAGCTTTCTTT
CASSSTTGTGGYDTEAFF
>NA|TRBV7-3|TRBJ2-1|TRBD2
TGTGCCAGCAGCTTAACGGGGCGGGCTAGCGGGAGGGTTGGGGAATACAATGAGCAGTTCTTC
CASSLTGRASGRVGEYNEQFF
>NA|TRBV7-9|TRBJ2-3|NA
TGTGCCAGCAGCTGGCGGGCCCTCGGGACGGCTAGCACAGATACGCAGTATTTT
CASSWRALGTASTDTQYF
>NA|TRBV2|TRBJ1-1|NA
TGTGCCAGCAGTGCCGATGCGAACACTGAAGCTTTCTTT
CASSADANTEAFF
>few|TRBV15|TRBJ2-3|TRBD2
TGTGCCACCAGCAGAGATAAAGCGGGAGTGAGGGATACGCAGTATTTT
CATSRDKAGVRDTQYF
>NA|TRBV7-2|TRBJ2-5|NA
TGTGCCAGCAGCCGGCCAGCTAAAGAGACCCAGTACTTC
CASSRPAKETQYF
>NA|TRBV10-1|TRBJ2-3|NA
TGCGCCAGCAGCCGTACTGCTAGCACAGATACGCAGTATTTT
CASSRTASTDTQYF
>NA|TRBV28|TRBJ1-4|NA
TGTGCCAGCAGTTTTTCGGGACTAGGTGAAAAACTGTTTTTT
CASSFSGLGEKLFF
>NA|TRBV7-2|TRBJ2-1|NA
TGTGCCAGCAGCTTAAGGCCGTGGAAAGCTTCATCCAATGAGCAGTTCTTC
CASSLRPWKASSNEQFF
>NA|TRBV28|TRBJ2-1|TRBD1
TGTGCCAGCAGTTTCCCCCCCCAAGGGACAGGACGACGGAGGAGCTCCTACAATGAGCAGTTCTTC
CASSFPPQGTGRRRSSYNEQFF
>NA|TRBV2|TRBJ2-3|TRBD1
TGTGCCAGCACCAGGGGGCAAGGGATAGATACGCAGTATTTT
CASTRGQGIDTQYF
>NA|TRBV5-4|TRBJ2-7|NA
TGTGCCAGCAGCTTGGGCCGGACGGGAAGCTCCTACGAGCAGTACTTC
CASSLGRTGSSYEQYF
>NA|TRBV28|TRBJ2-7|TRBD1
TGTGCCAGCAGAAACCTAGGGGGCCGGTCCTACGAGCAGTACTTC
CASRNLGGRSYEQYF
>NA|TRBV7-2|TRBJ2-3|TRBD2
TGTGCCAGCAGCCCTATGAGGTTAGCGGGGAAGACAGATACGCAGTATTTT
CASSPMRLAGKTDTQYF
>NA|TRBV6-5|TRBJ2-6|TRBD1
TGTGCCAGCAGTAGGACAGGGCTTCGCGTCCTGACTTTC
CASSRTGLRVLTF
>NA|TRBV14|TRBJ1-2|TRBD1
TGTGCCAGCAGCCCCTGGGGACAGCCGGCGGACTATGGCTACACCTTC
CASSPWGQPADYGYTF
>NA|TRBV7-2|TRBJ2-7|NA
TGTGCCAGCAGCCGGGGCGGGTCTCTCTACGAGCAGTACTTC
CASSRGGSLYEQYF
>NA|TRBV7-2|TRBJ1-3|NA
TGTGCCAGCAGCTACCTCCGGGGGGCTATAAGAAACACCATATATTTT
CASSYLRGAIRNTIYF
>NA|TRBV19|TRBJ2-5|TRBD1
TGTGCCAGTAGTATGGTTGGGACAGGGGAGAAAGAGACCCAGTACTTC
CASSMVGTGEKETQYF
>NA|TRBV9|TRBJ1-1|NA
TGTGCCAGCAGCGTAGTCCCAGTGGACACTGAAGCTTTCTTT
CASSVVPVDTEAFF
>few|TRBV11-3|TRBJ2-1|TRBD2
TGTGCCAGCTCGTCCCGGAGCGGGAGAGGTCATGAGCAGTTCTTC
CASSSRSGRGHEQFF
>NA|TRBV5-1|TRBJ2-7|TRBD1
TGCGCCAGCAGTTTTACAGGGGTCTACGAGCAGTACTTC
CASSFTGVYEQYF
>NA|TRBV5-1|TRBJ1-2|NA
TGCGCCAGCTCTAGGGGACCGCGGACCGGCTACACCTTC
CASSRGPRTGYTF
>NA|TRBV7-9|TRBJ2-3|NA
TGTGCCAGCAGCTTAGTTGGTCAGCCCGGAGATACGCAGTATTTT
CASSLVGQPGDTQYF
>NA|TRBV11-2|TRBJ1-2|NA
TGTGCCAGCAGCCCTAAGACCAGGCCAGCTAACTATGGCTACACCTTC
CASSPKTRPANYGYTF
>NA|TRBV25-1|TRBJ1-6|NA
TGTGCCAGCAGCCTATCGGCCTATAATTCACCCCTCCACTTT
CASSLSAYNSPLHF
>few|TRBV18|TRBJ1-1|NA
TGTGCCAGCTCACTGAAGGGGAACACTGAAGCTTTCTTT
CASSLKGNTEAFF
>NA|TRBV5-1|TRBJ2-5|TRBD2
TGCGCCAGCAGCCCCGGGACTAGTAGGGGAGAGACCCAGTACTTC
CASSPGTSRGETQYF
>NA|TRBV5-1|TRBJ2-2|TRBD2
TGCGCCAGCAGCTCCTTACTAGCGGGAGGGCCAGGCGGGGAGCTGTTTTTT
CASSSLLAGGPGGELFF
>NA|TRBV14|TRBJ2-1|TRBD2
TGTGCCAGCAGTCTATACCCTGGACTAGCGGGGTTCTCCTACAATGAGCAGTTCTTC
CASSLYPGLAGFSYNEQFF
>NA|TRBV5-1|TRBJ2-3|NA
TGCGCCAGCAGCTTGTATAGCACAGATACGCAGTATTTT
CASSLYSTDTQYF
>once|TRBV5-1|TRBJ1-1|TRBD1
TGCGCCAGCAGCTTGTGGGAGGGGGCGATCCCTGAAGCTTTCTTT
CASSLWEGAIPEAFF
>NA|TRBV7-9|TRBJ2-1|NA
TGTGCCAGCAGCTTCCGCCCAACCGAGCAGTTCTTC
CASSFRPTEQFF
>few|TRBV19|TRBJ2-7|TRBD2
TGTGCCAGTACGGGACTAGCGGGAGCCTACGAGCAGTACTTC
CASTGLAGAYEQYF
>NA|TRBV18|TRBJ2-2|NA
TGTGCCAGCTCACCAGGGATCACCGGGGAGCTGTTTTTT
CASSPGITGELFF
>NA|TRBV28|TRBJ2-7|TRBD1
TGTGCCAGCAGCTCTACAGGGGCCGAGCAGTACTTC
CASSSTGAEQYF
>NA|TRBV19|TRBJ1-1|NA
TGTGCCAGTAGTATAGATTGGGTAACCACTGAAGCTTTCTTT
CASSIDWVTTEAFF
>NA|TRBV28|TRBJ1-2|NA
TGTGCCAGCAGCTCAGGGCGTAACTATGGCTACACCTTC
CASSSGRNYGYTF
>once|TRBV5-6|TRBJ2-5|NA
TGTGCCAGCAGCCGTGCCTTGGGGCTGTACCAAGAGACCCAGTACTTC
CASSRALGLYQETQYF
>NA|TRBV28|TRBJ2-5|NA
TGTGCCAGCAGCCCCCGACTAGTTACAGAGACCCAGTACTTC
CASSPRLVTETQYF